This TCR beta chain originates from a study of T cell repertoires in cytomegalovirus infection (dated by TCRdb to about 2019). In the study overall: Because public TCR beta signatures pointed to carriage of CMV infection together with the matching HLA type, the HLA type of each donor mattered for the analysis. Study-wide conclusions, independent of this receptor: In the ex vivo response, HLA-C-restricted CMV-specific TCR beta clonotypes were dominant, and in two of eight donors the single most frequent clonotype came from this HLA-C-restricted group. In both this cohort and an independent approximately 350-donor cohort, the cumulative frequency of public TCR beta family members distinguished carriers of CMV infection plus the relevant HLA type.

Sequenced using an Illumina HiSeq 1500. TCRdb applied fastp at Q25 and MiXCR to the public reads, then kept only in-frame beta chains. For every CDR3 protein sequence, its rows merge into one entry that carries the most common genes and DNA. This sample has almost 300,000 distinct CDR3 sequences in its table, and around 10% of those were observed once. Of the sample, around 2.5% falls within the top ten clones. This clonotype was detected ten times or more. It has no known antigen specificity. Nothing much larger sits one base from this clone, and base qualities are not available. Source material: PBMCs. The TCR comes from a human donor in good health (CMV status not recorded). Some clones in this sample may be carry-over from other donors' samples.

The CDR3 amino acid sequence is: CASSRTGGEGAKNIQYF. The base sequence is TGTGCCAGCAGCCGGACAGGGGGCGAGGGGGCCAAAAACATTCAGTACTTC. The chain employs TRBV7-8 and TRBJ2-4, with 11 junctional bases fitting TRBD1. The germline V gene supplies CDR1 SGHVS and CDR2 FQNEAQ. The germline V and J ends show losses of 5 bases and 1 base respectively, and no gene match explains 7 bases of the junction. From the cysteine up to the phenylalanine, the CDR3 has a length of 17 residues. Only the CDR3 part of the read is kept: 51 bases, read in frame from the first base.